This is a list of T cell receptor beta chains from one sample in a study of blood T cell repertoires in COVID-19. The protocol was immunoSEQ multiplex PCR, while the TCRdb copy is restricted to in-frame clones and leaves out a portion. The sample comprises around 150,000 clones, 80% to 85% of which are singletons, and roughly 4.9% rests with the top ten. Sequencing was done on a sample of PBMCs or T cells enriched from blood (not recorded which). The receptors here all came from a man between 65 and 85 years old who had been exposed to COVID-19. Both conserved end residues are trimmed from each CDR3. Fields, in order: V gene, J gene, clone size, CDR3 protein. Not all rows give a size; the values are once, few, many and, for expanded clones, a class.

TRBV6-5	TRBJ1-1	-	ASSGTGTEAF
TRBV27	TRBJ1-4	-	ASSPVKTGRNEKLF
TRBV27	TRBJ2-2	-	ASSPGQLNTGELF
TRBV7-2	TRBJ2-4	-	ASSLTAAKNIQY
TRBV7-2	TRBJ1-3	once	ASSLDPSGTIY
TRBV9	TRBJ2-1	-	ASSVDGGAGEQF
TRBV5-1	TRBJ1-4	-	ASSLVGQPKAEKLF
TRBV7-2	TRBJ2-5	-	ASRFTGGYQETQY
TRBV28	TRBJ1-1	-	ASIPSPGQNTEAF
TRBV7-9	TRBJ1-1	-	ASSLRTGRVGTEAF
TRBV11-2	TRBJ2-5	-	ASSIGTYSETQY
TRBV7-2	TRBJ2-7	once	ASSPLVGTSGRREQY
TRBV19	TRBJ1-5	few	ASSPGYSSQPQH
TRBV19	TRBJ2-3	-	ASSIGAPGADTQY
TRBV9	TRBJ2-2	-	ASSALGQFFTGELF
TRBV28	TRBJ2-1	-	ASSPPGGYNEQF
TRBV5-1	TRBJ2-4	-	ASSPVQGIIDITKNIQY
TRBV7-2	TRBJ1-1	-	ASSPLGGNTEAF
TRBV6-6	TRBJ1-2	once	ASSYKDSNYGYT
TRBV6-5	TRBJ2-1	-	ASSLAGSSYNEQF
TRBV10-2	TRBJ1-5	-	ATHTTGNQPQH
TRBV5-1	TRBJ1-4	-	ASSLLSGANEKLF
TRBV5-1	TRBJ2-3	-	ASSLEAGAGRDTQY
TRBV19	TRBJ2-1	once	ASNQGFGEQF
TRBV4-3	TRBJ2-1	-	ASSQTGGEQFFGPGTEF
TRBV19	TRBJ1-5	-	ASSPRLSSNQPQH
TRBV6-2/TRBV6-3	TRBJ1-5	few	ASSRRRDSGVGQPQH
TRBV3-1/TRBV3-2	TRBJ1-1	-	ASSHSGRGNTEAF
TRBV4-1	TRBJ2-7	-	ASSQADSPYEQY
TRBV9	TRBJ2-2	few	ASSVRGDPTGELF
TRBV19	TRBJ1-5	-	ASSIAGFNQPQH
TRBV19	TRBJ1-2	-	ASSIGLGQGYGYT
TRBV7-9	TRBJ1-5	-	ASSLNGPQH
TRBV4-1	TRBJ2-1	-	ASSQGRTVGLAGIYNEQF
TRBV13	TRBJ2-1	-	ASSLEGTSGNEQF
TRBV4-3	TRBJ2-6	-	ASSQTHHRGTGANVLT
TRBV19	TRBJ2-7	-	ASGTTSGGYEQY
TRBV4-2	TRBJ1-1	few	ASSQDLGTGGRRTEAF
TRBV5-1	TRBJ2-7	-	ASSRSRGQGNEQY
TRBV7-2	TRBJ2-2	few	ASRWDRTTGELF
TRBV18	TRBJ2-7	-	ASAQASGYEQY